This note documents a single T cell receptor beta chain sequence. The sample comes from a study of Ad26.COV2.S vaccination and SARS-CoV-2 variants. Whole-study context: Sample donor was a member of the COV1001 Ad26.COV2.S trial arm. In the study, Ad26.COV2.S was injected intramuscularly once, or twice 56 days apart.

TCRdb's copy holds only in-frame clones and misses some; the assay was immunoSEQ multiplex PCR. The table records around 250,000 clones, around 87% of them present only once. The germline V and J ends were trimmed by 6 bases and 2 bases, with 18 bases remaining between them. The CDR3 runs 16 residues. Germline lookup yields CDR1 MNHEY and CDR2 SMNVEV (reference sequence). Documented treatment: some 19 received Ad26.COV2.S at low or high dose, single or two shots; 5 received placebo; per-sample allocation not given. Sampling occurred on day 63 after the first vaccine or placebo injection. An Ad26 vector was used to express Wuhan-strain SARS-CoV-2 spike as the vaccine.

This TCR was recovered from a person aged 18-60 years who received the Ad26.COV2.S COVID-19 vaccine or a placebo. The J gene is TRBJ2-3, the V gene TRBV27; the D gene is possibly TRBD2 (6 bases). Sample: peripheral blood, taken in a trial of Ad26.COV2.S vaccine versus placebo. The CDR3 DNA reads TGTGCCAGCAGAGGATTTAGCGGCCTCCTCACAGATACGCAGTATTTT. Its protein product is CASRGFSGLLTDTQYF.